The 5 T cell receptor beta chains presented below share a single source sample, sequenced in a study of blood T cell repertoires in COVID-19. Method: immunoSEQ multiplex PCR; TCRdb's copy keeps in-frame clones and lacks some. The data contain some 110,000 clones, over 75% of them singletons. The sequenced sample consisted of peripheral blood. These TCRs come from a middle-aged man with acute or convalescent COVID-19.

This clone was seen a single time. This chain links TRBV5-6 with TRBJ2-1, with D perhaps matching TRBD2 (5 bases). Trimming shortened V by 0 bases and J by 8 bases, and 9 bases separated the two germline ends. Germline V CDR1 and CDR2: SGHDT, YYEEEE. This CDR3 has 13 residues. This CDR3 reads CASSLGELHEQFF. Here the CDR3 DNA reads TGTGCCAGCAGCTTGGGGGAGCTTCATGAGCAGTTCTTC.

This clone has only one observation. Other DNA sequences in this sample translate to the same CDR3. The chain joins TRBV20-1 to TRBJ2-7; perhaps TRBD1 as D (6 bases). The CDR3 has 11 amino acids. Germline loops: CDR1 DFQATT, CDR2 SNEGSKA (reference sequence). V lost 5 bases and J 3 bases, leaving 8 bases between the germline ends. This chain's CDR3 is CSALGGYEQYF. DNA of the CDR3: TGCAGTGCTTTAGGGGGCTACGAGCAGTACTTC.

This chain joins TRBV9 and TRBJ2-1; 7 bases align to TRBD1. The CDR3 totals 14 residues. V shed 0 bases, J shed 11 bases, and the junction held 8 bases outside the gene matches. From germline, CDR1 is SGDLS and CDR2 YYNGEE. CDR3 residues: CASSVGLGGTKQFF. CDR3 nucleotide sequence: TGTGCCAGCAGCGTAGGCCTAGGGGGCACGAAGCAGTTCTTC.

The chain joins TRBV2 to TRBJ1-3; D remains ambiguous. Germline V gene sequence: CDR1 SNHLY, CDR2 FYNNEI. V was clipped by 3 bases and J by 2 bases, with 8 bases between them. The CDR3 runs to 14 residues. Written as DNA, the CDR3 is TGTGCCAGCAGTGACGGGGTAGCTGGAAACACCATATATTTT. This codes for CASSDGVAGNTIYF. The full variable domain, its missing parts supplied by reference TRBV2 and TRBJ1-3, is EPEVTQTPSHQVTQMGQEVILRCVPISNHLYFYWYRQILGQKVEFLVSFYNNEISEKSEIFDDQFSVERPDGSNFTLKIRSTKLEDSAMYFCASSDGVAGNTIYFGEGSWLTVV.

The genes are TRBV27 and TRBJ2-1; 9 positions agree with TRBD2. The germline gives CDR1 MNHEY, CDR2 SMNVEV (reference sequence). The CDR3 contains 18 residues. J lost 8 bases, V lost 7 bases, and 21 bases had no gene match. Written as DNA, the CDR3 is TGTGCCAGCAACCCCCCAAGCGGGAAAGGGGGCGGGGGGGATGAGCAGTTCTTC. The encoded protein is CASNPPSGKGGGGDEQFF.